This T cell receptor beta chain was found in a study of human T cells and chemical hapten exposure. CDR1 and CDR2 from the germline V gene are SGHTA and FQGNSA. The V end lost 8 bases, the J end lost 1 base, and 15 bases lay between the germline ends. The length of the CDR3 is 14 residues. Indicated time point: pre-sensitization, week 0. Treatment: therapeutic diphenylcyclopropenone sensitization with weekly scalp DPC. Blood collection happened ahead of applying each patch test. There are many counts of this clonotype. TCRdb used MiXCR to reprocess the RACE reads, holding one entry per CDR3 protein. The sample yields a few hundred thousand distinct CDR3 sequences, approximately 8.6% seen once.

This sequence joins TRBV7-2 and TRBJ2-7, with no clear D. The clonotype was recovered from a woman aged 40 to 49 with alopecia areata. Some clones in this sample may be carry-over from other donors' samples. Specimen: whole blood, collected in connection with sensitization to the hapten diphenylcyclopropenone (DPC). The DNA for the CDR3 is TGTGCCAGCGTGCCAGTTCGACGTTCCTACGAGCAGTACTTC. Protein sequence: CASVPVRRSYEQYF.